This T cell receptor (beta chain) derives from a study of blood T cell repertoires in COVID-19. Study at large: Acute and convalescent COVID-19 specimens originated in the United States, Italy and Spain. From T cells, B-cell-depleted T cells, or PBMCs came the material, which was cDNA or gDNA.

In the original analysis: How many nucleated cells were present was estimated from reference gene primer amplification. Some clones are missing from TCRdb's copy, which holds only in-frame ones; the method was immunoSEQ multiplex PCR. From that table come the V and J calls and clone size; the DNA was used to work out D and trimming. The sample includes around 270,000 clones, around 84% of them seen just once. The V and J ends lost 0 bases and 0 bases respectively, with 14 bases between them. The CDR3 runs to 18 residues. Germline V lookup: CDR1 MGHRA, CDR2 YSYEKL. The rearrangement uses TRBV4-1 and TRBJ1-4; D unclear. The receptor comes from a middle-aged woman who had recovered from COVID-19. Sequencing used peripheral blood. The DNA of the CDR3 is TGCGCCAGCAGCCAAGATTGGGTGACAACTGCAACTAATGAAAAACTGTTTTTT. Translated: CASSQDWVTTATNEKLFF.